These T cell receptor beta chains were read from a single sample in a study of shared clonotypes between healthy human individuals. Measured with immunoSEQ multiplex PCR; TCRdb has only the in-frame clones, and not every one. The data contain over a million clones, about 70% of them seen just once; the ten biggest clones take up roughly 1.5%. Sequencing was carried out using memory CD4+ T cells sorted from blood. The receptors were sampled from a man between 18 and 35 years old in good health. Both conserved end residues are part of each CDR3. The D gene is left open where the match is weak. Size tells how often a clone was seen (once, few, many) or the class of an expanded clone, and some rows leave it out.

TRBJ2-4 13 TRBV5-1 . TRBD1 CASAGTGQNIQYF TGCGCCAGCGCCGGGACAGGACAAAACATTCAGTACTTC
TRBJ2-2 16 TRBV5-1 . TRBD2 CASRTTSGKNTGELFF TGCGCCAGCAGAACGACTAGCGGCAAGAACACCGGGGAGCTGTTTTTT
TRBJ1-2 14 TRBV6-1 few . CASTGPSTLYGYTF TGTGCCAGCACAGGGCCATCCACTTTATATGGCTACACCTTC
TRBJ2-5 16 TRBV5-4 few . CASSSPGERAQGTQYF TGTGCCAGCAGCTCCCCAGGGGAGCGGGCCCAGGGAACCCAGTACTTC
TRBJ2-5 16 TRBV30 . TRBD2 CACQMGTSELRETQYF TGTGCCTGCCAAATGGGGACTAGCGAGCTACGAGAGACCCAGTACTTC
TRBJ2-3 19 TRBV5-1 . TRBD2 CASSLEVTSYWGVTDTQYF TGCGCCAGCAGCTTGGAGGTGACTAGCTATTGGGGGGTTACAGATACGCAGTATTTT
TRBJ2-7 15 TRBV6-6 many TRBD1 CASSSGTASSYEQYF TGTGCCAGCAGCTCCGGGACAGCGTCCTCCTACGAGCAGTACTTC
TRBJ2-7 15 TRBV4-3 once . CASSQGLGSSYEQYF TGCGCCAGCAGCCAAGGCCTGGGCTCCAGCTACGAGCAGTACTTC
TRBJ1-4 15 TRBV15 . TRBD1 CATSGRQGGNEKLFF TGTGCCACCAGCGGAAGACAGGGTGGGAATGAAAAACTGTTTTTT
TRBJ1-2 14 TRBV29-1 . TRBD1 CSVVRQGAGNGYTF TGCAGCGTCGTAAGACAGGGGGCGGGAAATGGCTACACCTTC
TRBJ2-1 17 TRBV7-2 . . CASTNLGGVPGFVAQFF TGTGCCAGCACTAATCTCGGAGGAGTACCCGGATTTGTGGCGCAGTTCTTC
TRBJ2-5 16 TRBV5-1 . . CASSLGGEGVLETQYF TGCGCCAGCAGCTTGGGGGGAGAGGGAGTATTAGAGACCCAGTACTTC
TRBJ1-1 15 TRBV5-1 . TRBD1 CASSLADRSGTEAFF TGCGCCAGCAGCCTTGCGGACAGGTCGGGCACTGAAGCTTTCTTT
TRBJ2-7 14 TRBV2 . TRBD2 CASSAAGGPYEQYF TGTGCCAGCAGTGCGGCGGGAGGACCCTACGAGCAGTACTTC
TRBJ2-7 15 TRBV7-2 . TRBD1 CASSLERGQGYEQYF TGTGCCAGCAGCTTAGAAAGGGGACAGGGCTACGAGCAGTACTTC
TRBJ2-5 16 TRBV11-2 . . CASSPGVSGFQETQYF TGTGCCAGCAGCCCAGGGGTGTCGGGGTTCCAAGAGACCCAGTACTTC
TRBJ1-1 15 TRBV5-4 . . CASSPPGTLNTEAFF TGTGCCAGCAGCCCCCCCGGGACGTTGAACACTGAAGCTTTCTTT
TRBJ2-3 16 TRBV4-1 . TRBD2 CASSLYERGAGDTQYF TGCGCCAGCAGCCTCTACGAGCGGGGGGCGGGGGATACGCAGTATTTT
TRBJ2-7 15 TRBV5-4 once TRBD2 CASSAAGAQGYEQYF TGTGCCAGCAGCGCGGCGGGAGCCCAGGGCTACGAGCAGTACTTC
TRBJ1-2 17 TRBV19 . . CAGSVDGVTGRTIRYTF TGTGCCGGTAGTGTAGACGGGGTGACAGGAAGGACGATTCGCTACACCTTC
TRBJ2-7 14 TRBV18 few . CASSPRDGTYEQYF TGTGCCAGCTCACCTAGGGACGGGACCTACGAGCAGTACTTC
TRBJ2-1 18 TRBV5-1 few TRBD2 CASSLGSGGTSSYNEQFF TGCGCCAGCAGCTTGGGATCGGGGGGAACCAGCTCCTACAATGAGCAGTTCTTC
TRBJ2-1 15 TRBV9 . . CASSARLGDHNEQFF TGTGCCAGCAGCGCCCGACTGGGCGACCACAATGAGCAGTTCTTC
TRBJ1-3 16 TRBV4-1 . . CASSQDSPREGNTIYF TGCGCCAGCAGCCAAGATTCGCCGCGGGAGGGAAACACCATATATTTT
TRBJ1-3 19 TRBV18 few TRBD1 CASSRQPLTGEASGNTIYF TGTGCCAGCTCACGTCAGCCCCTAACAGGGGAAGCCTCTGGAAACACCATATATTTT
TRBJ2-2 14 TRBV5-1 . . CASSDRSADGELFF TGCGCCAGCAGTGATCGTTCTGCGGACGGGGAGCTGTTTTTT
TRBJ2-1 17 TRBV28 . . CASSLATGPSSYNEQFF TGTGCCAGCAGTTTGGCTACAGGGCCGAGCTCCTACAATGAGCAGTTCTTC
TRBJ2-3 15 TRBV2 . . CASSAELLGTDTQYF TGTGCCAGCAGTGCCGAGCTTCTGGGCACAGATACGCAGTATTTT
TRBJ2-7 14 TRBV11-2 . . CASSLLLASYEQYF TGTGCCAGCAGCTTATTACTAGCTTCTTACGAGCAGTACTTC
TRBJ1-1 12 TRBV29-1 few . CSTGSLNTEAFF TGCAGCACGGGGAGCCTGAACACTGAAGCTTTCTTT
TRBJ1-6 13 TRBV4-1 few . CASSPAVTSPLHF TGCGCCAGCAGCCCAGCCGTTACTTCACCCCTCCACTTT
TRBJ1-4 15 TRBV7-8 . . CASSLTQNENEKLFF TGTGCCAGCAGCTTAACTCAGAACGAGAATGAAAAACTGTTTTTT
TRBJ2-3 13 TRBV2 once . CASSDLGTDTQYF TGTGCCAGCAGTGATTTAGGCACAGATACGCAGTATTTT
TRBJ2-3 14 TRBV5-1 . TRBD2 CASSLSGVTDTQYF TGCGCCAGCAGTTTGAGCGGGGTCACAGATACGCAGTATTTT
TRBJ2-1 12 TRBV7-9 few . CASSPIMNEQFF TGTGCCAGCAGCCCCATTATGAATGAGCAGTTCTTC
TRBJ2-1 16 TRBV7-2 . . CASSQHEGSRPNEQFF TGTGCCAGCAGCCAACATGAGGGATCGCGCCCTAATGAGCAGTTCTTC
TRBJ2-1 13 TRBV7-2 . . CASSSGWGNEQFF TGTGCCAGCAGCTCAGGGTGGGGGAATGAGCAGTTCTTC